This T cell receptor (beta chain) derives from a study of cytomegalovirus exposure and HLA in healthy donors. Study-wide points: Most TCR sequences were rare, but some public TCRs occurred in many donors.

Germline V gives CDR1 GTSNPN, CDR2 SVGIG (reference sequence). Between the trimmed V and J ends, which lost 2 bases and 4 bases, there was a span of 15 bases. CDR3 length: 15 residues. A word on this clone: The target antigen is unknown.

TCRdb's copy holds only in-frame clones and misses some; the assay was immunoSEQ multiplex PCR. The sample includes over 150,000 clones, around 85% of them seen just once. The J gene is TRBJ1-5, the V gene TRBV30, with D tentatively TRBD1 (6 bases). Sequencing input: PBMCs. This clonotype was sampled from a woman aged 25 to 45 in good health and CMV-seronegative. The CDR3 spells CAWSSLGGSNQPQHF. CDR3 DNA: TGTGCCTGGAGTTCCCTGGGGGGCAGTAATCAGCCCCAGCATTTT.